These 24 T cell receptor beta chains were sequenced from one sample in a study of early T cells in non-severe SARS-CoV-2 infection. TCRdb used MiXCR to reprocess the 5' RACE reads, holding one entry per CDR3 protein. Among more than 20,000 distinct CDR3 sequences listed, around 5.8% were seen once. Sequencing used whole blood. The receptor source for this set is an adult who was a healthcare worker with PCR-confirmed SARS-CoV-2 infection or an uninfected control (not recorded which).

This clonotype was counted only a few times. The gene calls are TRBV4-2 and TRBJ2-2, with 11 bases fitting TRBD2. Germline V gives CDR1 LGHNA, CDR2 YNFKEQ. This CDR3 contains 18 residues. V shed 0 bases, J shed 1 base, and the junction held 4 bases outside the gene matches. The CDR3 loop reads CASSQEIGLAGNTGELFF. CDR3 nucleotides: TGTGCCAGCAGCCAAGAAATCGGACTAGCGGGGAACACCGGGGAGCTGTTTTTT.

This clonotype came up a few times. The CDR3 sequence: CASSVTGSGYEQYF. The DNA of the CDR3 is TGTGCCAGCAGCGTAACAGGGTCTGGCTACGAGCAGTACTTC. J is TRBJ2-7 and V is TRBV9, with D possibly matching TRBD1 (6 bases). There are 14 residues in the CDR3. Trimming took 1 base from V and 3 from J, leaving 11 bases between them. Germline V gene lookup returns CDR1 SGDLS and CDR2 YYNGEE.

The chain uses TRBV2 and TRBJ1-5; TRBD1 agrees at 7 bases. Germline CDR1 reads SNHLY; CDR2 reads FYNNEI. J lost 6 bases, V lost 2 bases, and 1 base had no gene match. CDR3 length: 13 residues. CDR3 in amino acids: CASSEQGGQPQHF. The CDR3 DNA follows: TGTGCCAGCAGTGAACAGGGGGGTCAGCCCCAGCATTTT.

CDR3 coding DNA: TGTGCCAGCAGTCTTCAACTTGGGACAGCCGATGGCTACACCTTC. Protein sequence: CASSLQLGTADGYTF. The rearrangement joins TRBV6-5 to TRBJ1-2, with TRBD1 matching over 7 bases. Germline lookup yields CDR1 MNHEY and CDR2 SVGAGI. The CDR3 is 15 amino acids. J was trimmed by 6 bases and V by 5 bases; bases with no gene match: 12.

This clonotype was picked up many times. The chain has TRBV7-6 and TRBJ2-5, with 8 bases identical to TRBD2. The CDR3 has 14 amino acids. V gave up 3 bases and J gave up 4 bases; unmatched junction bases: 4. Germline loops: CDR1 SGHVS, CDR2 FNYEAQ. The CDR3 reads CASSFRGGPETQYF. CDR3 nucleotides: TGTGCCAGCAGCTTCCGCGGGGGGCCAGAGACCCAGTACTTC.

In its sample, this clonotype is medium-sized. J is TRBJ2-2 and V is TRBV5-1; no firm D call. This CDR3 spans 12 amino acids. With 2 bases removed from V and 2 bases from J, the gap between germline ends came to 1 base. Per the germline V gene, CDR1 is SGHRS and CDR2 is YFSETQ. CDR3 loop: CASSLNTGELFF. The CDR3 nucleotides read TGCGCCAGCAGCTTAAACACCGGGGAGCTGTTTTTT.

In its sample, this clonotype was seen many times. This chain uses TRBV7-2 with TRBJ2-7; D possibly matches TRBD1 or TRBD2 (5 bases each). The CDR3 is made up of 12 amino acids. CDR1 is SGHTA and CDR2 is FQGNSA in the germline V gene. Trimming took 4 bases from V and 13 from J, leaving 17 bases between them. The CDR3 sequence is CASSSGGGRAYF. Here the CDR3 DNA reads TGTGCCAGCAGCTCCGGCGGAGGCAGGGCCTACTTC.

This clonotype was counted many times. The chain is built from TRBV7-8 and TRBJ2-3, with D unresolved. The CDR3 length is 14 residues. Trimming shortened V by 5 bases and J by 5 bases, and 14 bases separated the two germline ends. The germline gives CDR1 SGHVS, CDR2 FQNEAQ. The CDR3 nucleotides are TGTGCCAGCAGCCTACCCCCTCAGCTAGATACGCAGTATTTT. Amino acid sequence: CASSLPPQLDTQYF.

This clonotype was seen many times. The rearrangement links TRBV3-1 to TRBJ1-1, with a possible D match to TRBD1 (6 bases). Trimming took 1 base from V and 1 from J, leaving 16 bases between them. This CDR3 is built from 17 residues. Germline V gives CDR1 LGHDT, CDR2 YNNKEL (reference sequence). CDR3 in amino acids: CASSQVSGARENTEAFF. CDR3 bases: TGTGCCAGCAGCCAAGTGTCAGGGGCGAGGGAGAACACTGAAGCTTTCTTT.

This clonotype showed up many times. The chain combines TRBV11-2 with TRBJ2-7; D is ambiguous. Germline-derived CDR1 and CDR2 are SGHAT and FQNNGV. V lost 2 bases, J lost 2 bases, and 7 bases lay in between. The CDR3 is made up of 13 amino acids. This CDR3 is CASSLKHPYEQYF. CDR3 coding DNA: TGTGCCAGCAGCTTAAAACACCCCTACGAGCAGTACTTC.

This clonotype was counted many times. The rearrangement links TRBV12-3 or TRBV12-4 to TRBJ2-1; TRBD2 matches 10 bases. The CDR3 has 17 amino acids. With V trimmed by 4 bases and J by 2 bases, 8 bases remained unmatched. CDR3 region: CASSSTGLADPYNEQFF. CDR3 coding DNA: TGTGCCAGCAGTTCCACCGGACTAGCGGACCCCTACAATGAGCAGTTCTTC.

This clonotype occurred many times. The V gene is TRBV27, the J gene TRBJ2-5; the D gene is possibly TRBD2 (5 bases). V was cut by 4 bases and J by 5 bases, with 11 bases left in between. Germline V CDR1 and CDR2: MNHEY, SMNVEV (reference sequence). CDR3 length equals 13 residues. The CDR3 sequence is CASSSPGVETQYF. The CDR3 nucleotides read TGTGCCAGCAGTTCCCCCGGGGTGGAGACCCAGTACTTC.

This clonotype was seen at least ten times. The chain uses TRBV11-2 and TRBJ2-1, with 15 bases aligning to TRBD2. The junction had 8 bases not matched to a gene; V was cut back by 5 bases and J by 9 bases. CDR1 is SGHAT and CDR2 is FQNNGV in the germline V gene. This CDR3 spans 16 amino acids. The CDR3 region has the DNA TGTGCCAGCAGCCCCGGGACTAGCGGGGGGAGAGGTGAGCAGTTCTTC. Its translation is CASSPGTSGGRGEQFF.

The rearrangement links TRBV6-2 or TRBV6-3 to TRBJ2-3; the D call may be TRBD1 or TRBD2 (5 bases each). The CDR3 sequence is 14 residues long. In germline, CDR1 is MNHEY, CDR2 SVGEGT. Between the trimmed V and J ends, which lost 1 base and 7 bases, there was a span of 12 bases. Here the CDR3 reads CASSYLGTQNTQYF. The CDR3 DNA is TGTGCCAGCAGTTACTTGGGGACGCAAAATACGCAGTATTTT.

The sample holds many counts of this clonotype. This chain connects TRBV11-3 to TRBJ2-3, with D perhaps matching TRBD1 or TRBD2 (5 bases each). V shed 1 base and J shed 4 bases, with 9 bases lying between them. This CDR3 region has 14 residues. CDR1 is SGHNT and CDR2 is YENEEA in the germline V gene. The CDR3 region is CASSLARGSDTQYF. CDR3 sequence (DNA): TGTGCCAGCAGCTTAGCCCGGGGCTCAGATACGCAGTATTTT.

This clonotype was seen ten or more times. The chain employs TRBV6-6 and TRBJ1-5, with D perhaps matching TRBD1 (6 bases). The V gene's germline CDR1 is MNHNY and CDR2 SVGAGI (reference sequence). The CDR3 is made up of 15 amino acids. V was trimmed by 6 bases and J by 6 bases, leaving 18 bases between them. The CDR3 spells CASSQDRSTSQPQHF. The DNA of the CDR3 is TGTGCCAGCAGCCAAGACAGGTCAACCAGTCAGCCCCAGCATTTT.

This clonotype was picked up many times. The chain recombines TRBV20-1 with TRBJ2-3; 8 bases agree with TRBD2. J lost 3 bases, V lost 3 bases, and 8 bases had no gene match. Germline V gene sequence: CDR1 DFQATT, CDR2 SNEGSKA (reference sequence). The length of the CDR3 is 15 residues. CDR3 sequence reads: CSARPSGGGTDTQYF. DNA for the CDR3: TGCAGTGCTAGGCCTAGCGGCGGGGGGACAGATACGCAGTATTTT.

This chain connects TRBV5-1 to TRBJ1-1, with D unclear. This CDR3 is 14 amino acids long. Trimming pared 1 base from V and 1 base from J, leaving 8 bases between. Germline assignment: CDR1 SGHRS and CDR2 YFSETQ. In DNA form, the CDR3 reads TGCGCCAGCAGCTTGATGCCAGGGAACACTGAAGCTTTCTTT. This codes for CASSLMPGNTEAFF.

This sequence joins TRBV2 and TRBJ2-1; the match to TRBD2 covers 9 bases. Germline assignment: CDR1 SNHLY and CDR2 FYNNEI. The CDR3 covers 16 residues. The trim removed 6 bases at V and 1 base at J, leaving 7 bases unmatched. The CDR3 loop is CASRESGGPSYNEQFF. In DNA, the CDR3 is TGTGCCAGCAGAGAGAGCGGGGGGCCTTCCTACAATGAGCAGTTCTTC.

This clonotype was observed at least ten times. The rearrangement links TRBV7-9 to TRBJ1-1; D unclear. The V gene lost 5 bases and the J gene lost 0 bases, with 4 bases spanning the gap. This CDR3 is 12 amino acids long. From germline, CDR1 is SEHNR and CDR2 FQNEAQ (reference sequence). The CDR3 protein is CASSPMNTEAFF. CDR3 bases: TGTGCCAGCAGCCCCATGAACACTGAAGCTTTCTTT. The whole variable domain, filled in from reference TRBV7-9 and TRBJ1-1, reads DTGVSQNPRHKITKRGQNVTFRCDPISEHNRLYWYRQTLGQGPEFLTYFQNEAQLEKSRLLSDRFSAERPKGSFSTLEIQRTEQGDSAMYLCASSPMNTEAFFGQGTRLTVV.

This clonotype was counted many times. The genes are TRBV12-3 or TRBV12-4 and TRBJ1-5, with D possibly matching TRBD1 (5 bases). V lost 3 bases and J lost 1, with 7 bases in between. The CDR3 has 14 residues. The CDR3 here is CASSLGDSNQPQHF. CDR3 DNA sequence: TGTGCCAGCAGTTTGGGGGACAGCAATCAGCCCCAGCATTTT.

This clonotype showed up many times. This chain connects TRBV19 to TRBJ1-5; D uncertain. Germline loops: CDR1 LNHDA, CDR2 SQIVND (reference sequence). The CDR3 is 14 amino acids. The V and J ends lost 1 base and 3 bases respectively, with 7 bases between them. CDR3 DNA sequence: TGTGCCAGTAGTATAGCGGGCAACAATCAGCCCCAGCATTTT. Translated: CASSIAGNNQPQHF.

This clonotype came up many times. This chain connects TRBV7-8 to TRBJ2-5; 7 nucleotides match TRBD1. The V segment lost 2 bases and the J segment 7 bases; nucleotides outside the gene matches: 13. The CDR3 has 16 residues. Per germline, CDR1 SGHVS and CDR2 FQNEAQ. CDR3 residues: CASSLSTTGLDGTQYF. DNA for the CDR3: TGTGCCAGCAGCTTATCGACGACAGGGCTCGATGGGACCCAGTACTTC.

This clonotype came up a few times. This chain connects TRBV5-5 to TRBJ2-1, with TRBD2 matching 8 bases. This CDR3 has 15 amino acids. Germline V gene sequence: CDR1 SGHKS, CDR2 YYEKEE (reference sequence). J was trimmed by 8 bases and V by 4 bases; bases with no gene match: 11. CDR3: CASSPPGGVRDEQFF. CDR3 DNA: TGTGCCAGCAGCCCCCCGGGGGGGGTACGGGATGAGCAGTTCTTC.